This TCR beta chain was profiled in a study of cytomegalovirus exposure and HLA in healthy donors (dated by TCRdb to the late 2010s). With regard to the full study: In an earlier analysis of approximately 500 of the donors, 276 Gb of sequence data and 90 million to 130 million unique TCR beta sequences from approximately 180 million T cells were reported. Donor age, sex, ethnicity and CMV serostatus were compiled together with the repertoire data. Typing coverage varied by locus: roughly 629-640 donors for A, B, C, DRB1 and DQB1; 522 for DQA1; approximately 610 for DPA1; approximately 490 for DPB1. All discovery cohort repertoires had been generated using a single sequencing platform. Using immunosequencing, the study profiled T cell repertoires from around 680 subjects and related those repertoires to cytomegalovirus serostatus. A separate validation cohort of 90 to 150 different subjects was used in addition to the roughly 620-subject first cohort. Roughly 5 DR-DQ haplotypes were handled as single units for association and clustering because linkage in the cohort was strong. HLA typing included class I and class II loci at four-digit resolution. Genome-wide SNP genotypes for about 65% of the roughly 670 donors were used in a later genetic analysis, which treated that subset as a discovery cohort. The aim of the study was to test whether cataloging public T cell receptors could identify signatures of past pathogen exposure. To decide whether each TCR beta V gene segment behaved as functional or pseudogenic, an earlier analysis of some 600 of the donors relied on high-throughput TCR beta sequencing. The later analysis used no new phenotypic data to find candidate immune exposures, relying instead on TCR beta sequences and their occurrence across donors. A later analysis re-analyzed previously published TCR beta repertoires from 600 to 850 donors and added high-resolution HLA genotyping to study TCR occurrence patterns. An early release that covered about 640 HLA-typed donors contained around 330 gigabases of sequencing data and tens of millions of unique TCR sequences. To predict cytomegalovirus infection status, the study combined high-throughput TCR immunosequencing, statistical association of individual TCRs with disease status, and machine learning. The genetic ancestry cluster associated with self-reported Caucasian donors included about four fifths of the roughly 380 genotyped donors. Among 350 to 400 genotyped donors of the cohort, an average of about 240,000 unique TCR beta nucleotide sequences were sequenced per donor, about a sixth of them non-productive. Study-level results and caveats: A later genetic analysis associated a missense DCLRE1C variant with V-gene and J-gene trimming of TCR beta chains, and an independent cohort replicated the association. A few of the identified cytomegalovirus-associated TCR beta chains were confirmed in vitro to be specific for cytomegalovirus antigens. Because counts were too low, about 18 rarely observed V segments, including chromosome 9 orphons, were left out of the earlier analysis of about 500 of the donors. The 87-base-pair reads could not distinguish some IMGT-functional V segments, including TRBV6-2 and TRBV6-3, so those segments were excluded. In a later genetic analysis, fewer N-insertions in productive TCRs were reported among donors in an Asian-associated ancestry cluster than the roughly 700-donor mean. A cluster of highly shared sequence variants was judged likely to represent a technical artifact of the sequencing pipeline. A total of 164 TCR beta chains were listed by the study as associated with cytomegalovirus. Linkage disequilibrium might explain the correlated functional status among segregating V segments, but an unknown experimental factor could not be excluded. In a later analysis, the rate of TCR association differed among HLA loci, with DRB1 alleles having the most associated TCRs and HLA-C alleles having the fewest. For the cohort, immune exposure information was limited to CMV serostatus. At a false discovery rate of 0.05, a later analysis linked 15,000 to 20,000 TCR beta sequences to specific HLA alleles. Because HLA typing was missing for some donors at each locus, association tests included only the typed subset. A further reported finding was that TCR beta sequences accurately predicted the HLA-A and HLA-B alleles for most subjects in the first cohort. Assigning TCR associations to individual alleles was difficult when HLA alleles, especially DR and DQ, strongly co-occurred. Cytomegalovirus status was reported to be diagnosed by the classifier with high specificity and sensitivity in both the original and validation cohorts. In an earlier analysis of more than 450 of the donors, most TCR beta V segments were observed in productive rearrangements about 87% or about 30% of the time, broadly matching IMGT annotations. According to the authors, the approach could potentially be generalized to other disease states and immunological phenotypes. Sequencing depth was assumed to be roughly uniform across donors in the presence/absence analyses, though that assumption may not hold. Most TCR sequences were observed very rarely across donors, whereas some public TCRs were present in many individuals. In a later analysis, HLA-associated TCR beta chains showed more clonal expansion and lower generation probabilities than non-associated chains that were equally common. Most CMV-associated TCR beta chains appeared to be HLA-restricted in a later analysis, and the HLA associations seemed to be driven largely by CMV exposure. In a later analysis, several top co-occurrence clusters were reported to appear linked to parvovirus B19, influenza, CMV and Epstein-Barr virus. In this cohort, only TCR beta chains were sequenced, and detectable features were limited by the absence of alpha or paired-chain data.

The receptor library was made with the immunoSEQ multiplex PCR assay. A mixture of 60 forward primers for TCR Vbeta segments and 13 reverse primers for TCR Jbeta segments was used in the multiplex PCR. The CDR3 region of rearranged TCR beta genes was amplified from genomic DNA by a multiplex PCR assay. The amplified TCR beta libraries were sequenced on the Illumina HiSeq System as 87-base-pair reads. For the original study's pipeline: A later analysis counted some 80 million unique TCR beta chains across the approximately 700 repertoires, and 10 million to 12 million of these chains were shared by at least two donors. Raw reads were error-corrected and collapsed into unique sequences with a nearest-neighbor algorithm that merged closely related sequences to remove PCR and sequencing errors. To assign V, D and J gene segments, CDR3 sequences were aligned to IMGT reference sequences. Each retained sequence needed at least a six-nucleotide match to both a V gene segment and a J gene segment. Rearrangements were called productive when the CDR3 lacked stop codons and stayed in frame with V and J; all others were non-productive. CDR3 was defined by IMGT convention, running from the second conserved V-encoded cysteine to the conserved J-encoded phenylalanine. The earlier analysis of some 540 of the donors excluded any sequence lacking an unambiguous match to a single V gene segment. In an earlier analysis of 587 of the donors, a V segment was called functional when productive rearrangements were above 56.7%, and segregating when the standard deviation between donors exceeded 5%. A statistical classification framework was developed to diagnose cytomegalovirus status using the catalog of TCR beta chain sequences. In a later analysis, V and J genes were assigned by comparing TCR nucleotide sequences against IMGT/GENE-DB human TR gene sequences. A later analysis assigned CDR3 sequences and most-parsimonious VDJ recombination scenarios with the TCRdist pipeline. In a later analysis, each TCR beta chain was defined by its CDR3 amino acid sequence together with its V-gene family, and reads without a unique V-gene family were excluded. A later analysis removed 592 highly shared, low-generation-probability nucleotide sequences to deal with suspected cross-contamination and a sequencing artifact. A later analysis calculated a clonal expansion index for each public chain from normalized within-repertoire ranks of inferred template counts. A later analysis computed generation probabilities with a VDJ recombination model fitted to out-of-frame rearrangements, and checked the results against IGoR. A later analysis scored TCR-TCR, TCR-HLA and TCR-CMV co-occurrence with hypergeometric tests, applying a repertoire-size bias correction to TCR pairs. To estimate false discovery rates, a later analysis permuted the HLA or CMV assignments 20 times. In a later analysis, co-occurring TCRs were grouped using DBSCAN, with TCRdist sequence similarity added in when clustering inside HLA-allele-positive subsets. Repertoires with fewer than 30,000 or more than 120,000 public chains were left out of co-occurrence clustering, as were about 5 repertoires with anomalous nucleotide sharing. TCRdb carries this immuneACCESS record with in-frame sequences only. Its versions omit some clonotypes, under half of them owing to an unresolved V gene in the studies checked, with the rest unexplained. V and J calls and clone size are as listed in that table; D and trimming were resolved from the DNA. This sample gives roughly 190,000 clones in total; roughly 9.4% of them show up just once. 1% to 1.5% of the sample is in the top ten clones.

As concerns this clone: Its cognate antigen has yet to be identified. No much larger clone is present one base from it, and per-base qualities are unavailable.

In total, approximately 610 healthy bone marrow donors made up the cohort. At the time of sampling, every cohort member was nominally healthy, though immune exposures that went unrecorded were likely present. The donor tested CMV seropositive, placing the donor among the 289 seropositive members of the cohort. A peripheral blood sample was collected from each donor, and TCR beta sequencing was performed on peripheral blood mononuclear cells. Genomic DNA was extracted from the blood cell samples with the Qiagen DNeasy Blood Extraction Kit. As encoded in the germline V gene (reference sequence), CDR1 is GTSNPN while CDR2 is SVGIG. Counted from cysteine to phenylalanine, this CDR3 has 15 amino acids. The only DNA kept is the CDR3, 45 bases in frame from the first base.

This receptor chain uses TRBV30 and TRBJ2-5; TRBD2 agrees with 9 junctional bases. The J call is doubtful: the DNA matches TRBJ2-7 better. The sequenced material came from PBMCs. The receptor's source is a woman aged 25 to 39 in good health and CMV-seropositive. The nucleotides read TGTGCCTGGGGCGTAGCGGGAGTAGGTTCCTACGAGCAGTACTTC. This sequence encodes CAWGVAGVGSYEQYF.